This is a list of T cell receptor beta chains from one sample in a study of cytomegalovirus exposure and HLA in healthy donors. TCRdb keeps only in-frame clones here, not all; method: immunoSEQ multiplex PCR. This table holds roughly 97,000 clones, 81% found once. The sequenced sample was PBMCs. These receptor sequences come from a man aged 40-55 years in good health and CMV-seropositive. CDR3s leave out the opening cysteine and the closing phenylalanine or tryptophan. The size field is filled for only some rows; it gives once, few, many or a size class.

TRBV5-6 NA ASSLVGQGYNEQF
TRBV18 NA ASSPGTGRPYEQY
TRBV15 NA TTSRAGTGVGYT
TRBV18 NA ASSPGVKLAGLYEQY
TRBV4-1 NA ASSRQGRGNQPQH
TRBV12-5 once ASGLVAFGGRGFNQPQH
TRBV7-6 NA ASSLGWRNTEAF
TRBV7-2 NA ASSLDKMNGYT
TRBV6-5 few ASSYGTGNYGYT
TRBV29-1 NA SVGQGGTEAF
TRBV27 NA ASSPSGRGEKLF
TRBV27 NA ASSPDTGGNGPDTQY
TRBV28 NA ASSLGDRGGWKTQY
TRBV27 NA ASRTLGRDFGGYT
TRBV7-9 NA ASSPWDRDNSPLH
TRBV27 NA ASSSHTGLDGYT